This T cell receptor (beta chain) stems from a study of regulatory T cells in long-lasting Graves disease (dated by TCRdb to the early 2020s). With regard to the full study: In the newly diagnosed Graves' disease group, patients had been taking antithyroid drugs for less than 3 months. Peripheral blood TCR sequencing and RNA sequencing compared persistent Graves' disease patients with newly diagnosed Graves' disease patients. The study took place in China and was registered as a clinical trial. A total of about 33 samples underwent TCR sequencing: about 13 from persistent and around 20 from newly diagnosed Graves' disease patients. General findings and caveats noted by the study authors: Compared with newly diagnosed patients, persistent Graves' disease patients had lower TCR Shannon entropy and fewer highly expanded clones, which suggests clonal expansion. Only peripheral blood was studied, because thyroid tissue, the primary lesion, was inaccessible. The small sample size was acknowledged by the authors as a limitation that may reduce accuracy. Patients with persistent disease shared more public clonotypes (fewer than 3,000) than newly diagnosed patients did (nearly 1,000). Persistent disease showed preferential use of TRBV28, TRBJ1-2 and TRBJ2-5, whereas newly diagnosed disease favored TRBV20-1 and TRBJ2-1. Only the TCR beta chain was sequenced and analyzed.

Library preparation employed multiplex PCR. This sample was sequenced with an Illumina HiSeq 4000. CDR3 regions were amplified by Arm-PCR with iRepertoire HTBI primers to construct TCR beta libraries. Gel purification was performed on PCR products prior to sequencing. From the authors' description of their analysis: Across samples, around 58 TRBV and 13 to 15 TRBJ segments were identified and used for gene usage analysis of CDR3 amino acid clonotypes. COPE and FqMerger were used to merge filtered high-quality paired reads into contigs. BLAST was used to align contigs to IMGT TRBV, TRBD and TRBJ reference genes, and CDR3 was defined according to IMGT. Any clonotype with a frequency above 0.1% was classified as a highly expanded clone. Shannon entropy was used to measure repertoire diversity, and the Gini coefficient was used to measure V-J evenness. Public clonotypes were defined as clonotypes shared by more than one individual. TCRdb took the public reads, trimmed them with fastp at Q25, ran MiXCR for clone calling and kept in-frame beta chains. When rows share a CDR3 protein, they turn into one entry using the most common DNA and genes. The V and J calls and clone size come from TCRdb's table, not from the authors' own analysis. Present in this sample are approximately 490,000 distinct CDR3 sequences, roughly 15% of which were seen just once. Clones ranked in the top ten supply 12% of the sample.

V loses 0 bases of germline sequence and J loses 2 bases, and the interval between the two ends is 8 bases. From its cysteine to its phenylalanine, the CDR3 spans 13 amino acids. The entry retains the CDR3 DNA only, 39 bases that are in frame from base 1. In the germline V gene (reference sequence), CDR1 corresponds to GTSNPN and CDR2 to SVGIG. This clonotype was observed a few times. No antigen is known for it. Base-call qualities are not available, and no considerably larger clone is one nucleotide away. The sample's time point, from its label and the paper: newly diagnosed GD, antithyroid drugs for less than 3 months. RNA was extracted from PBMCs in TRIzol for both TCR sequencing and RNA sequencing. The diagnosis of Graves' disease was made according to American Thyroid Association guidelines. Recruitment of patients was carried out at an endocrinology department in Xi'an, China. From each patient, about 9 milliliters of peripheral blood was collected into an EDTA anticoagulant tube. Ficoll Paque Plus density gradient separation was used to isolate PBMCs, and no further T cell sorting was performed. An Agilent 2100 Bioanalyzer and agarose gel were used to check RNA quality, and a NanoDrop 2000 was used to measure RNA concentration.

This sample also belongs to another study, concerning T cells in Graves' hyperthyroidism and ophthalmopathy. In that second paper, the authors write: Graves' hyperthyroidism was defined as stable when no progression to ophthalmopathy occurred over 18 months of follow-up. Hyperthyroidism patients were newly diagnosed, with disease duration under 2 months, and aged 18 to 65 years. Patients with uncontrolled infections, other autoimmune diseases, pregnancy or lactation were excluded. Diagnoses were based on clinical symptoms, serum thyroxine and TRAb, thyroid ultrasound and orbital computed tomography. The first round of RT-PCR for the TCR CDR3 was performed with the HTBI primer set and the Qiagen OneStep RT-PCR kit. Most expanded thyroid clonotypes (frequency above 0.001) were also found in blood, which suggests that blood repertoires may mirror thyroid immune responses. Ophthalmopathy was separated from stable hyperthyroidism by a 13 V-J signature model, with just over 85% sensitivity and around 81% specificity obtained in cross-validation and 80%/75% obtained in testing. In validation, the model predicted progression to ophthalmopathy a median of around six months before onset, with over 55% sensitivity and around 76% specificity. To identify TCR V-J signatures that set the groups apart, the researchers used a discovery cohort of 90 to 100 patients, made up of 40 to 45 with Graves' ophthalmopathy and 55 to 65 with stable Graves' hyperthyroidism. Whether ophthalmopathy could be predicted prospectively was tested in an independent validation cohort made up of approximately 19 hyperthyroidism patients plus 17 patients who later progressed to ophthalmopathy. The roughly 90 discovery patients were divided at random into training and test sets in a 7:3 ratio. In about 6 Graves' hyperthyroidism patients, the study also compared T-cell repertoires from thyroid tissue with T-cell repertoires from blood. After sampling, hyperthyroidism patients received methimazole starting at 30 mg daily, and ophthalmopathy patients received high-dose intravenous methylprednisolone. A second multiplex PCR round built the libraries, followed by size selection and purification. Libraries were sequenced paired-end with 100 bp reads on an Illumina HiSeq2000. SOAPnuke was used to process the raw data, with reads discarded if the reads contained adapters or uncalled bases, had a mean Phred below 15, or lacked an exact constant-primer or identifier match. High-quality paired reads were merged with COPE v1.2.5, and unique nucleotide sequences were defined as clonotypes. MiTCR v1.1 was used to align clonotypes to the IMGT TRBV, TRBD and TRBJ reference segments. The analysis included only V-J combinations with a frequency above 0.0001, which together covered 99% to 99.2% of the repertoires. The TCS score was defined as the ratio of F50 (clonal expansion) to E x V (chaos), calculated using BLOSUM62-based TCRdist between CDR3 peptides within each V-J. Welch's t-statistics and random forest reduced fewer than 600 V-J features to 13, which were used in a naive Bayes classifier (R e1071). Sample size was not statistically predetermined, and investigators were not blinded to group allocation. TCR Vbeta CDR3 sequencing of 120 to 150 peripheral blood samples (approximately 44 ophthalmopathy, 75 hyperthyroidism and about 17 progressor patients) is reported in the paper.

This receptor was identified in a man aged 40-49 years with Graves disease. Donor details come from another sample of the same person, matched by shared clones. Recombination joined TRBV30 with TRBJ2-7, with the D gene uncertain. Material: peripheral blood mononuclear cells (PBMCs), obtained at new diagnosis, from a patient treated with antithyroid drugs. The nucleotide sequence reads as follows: TGTGCCTGGAGTGTACAGCCGGCCTACGAGCAGTACTTC. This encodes CAWSVQPAYEQYF.